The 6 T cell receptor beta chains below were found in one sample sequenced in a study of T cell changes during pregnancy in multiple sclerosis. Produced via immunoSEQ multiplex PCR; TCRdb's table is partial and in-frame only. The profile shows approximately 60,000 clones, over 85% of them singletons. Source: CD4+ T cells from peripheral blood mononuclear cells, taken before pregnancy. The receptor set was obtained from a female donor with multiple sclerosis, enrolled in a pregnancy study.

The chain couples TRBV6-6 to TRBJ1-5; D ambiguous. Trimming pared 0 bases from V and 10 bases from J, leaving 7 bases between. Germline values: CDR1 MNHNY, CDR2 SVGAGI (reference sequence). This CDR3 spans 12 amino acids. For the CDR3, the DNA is TGTGCCAGCAGTTACTCACAGAGCCCCCAGCATTTT. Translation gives CASSYSQSPQHF.

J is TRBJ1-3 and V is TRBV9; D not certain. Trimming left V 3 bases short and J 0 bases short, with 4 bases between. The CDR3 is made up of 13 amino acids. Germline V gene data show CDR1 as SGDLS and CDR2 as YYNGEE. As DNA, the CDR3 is TGTGCCAGCAGCGCCGTCTCTGGAAACACCATATATTTT. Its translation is CASSAVSGNTIYF.

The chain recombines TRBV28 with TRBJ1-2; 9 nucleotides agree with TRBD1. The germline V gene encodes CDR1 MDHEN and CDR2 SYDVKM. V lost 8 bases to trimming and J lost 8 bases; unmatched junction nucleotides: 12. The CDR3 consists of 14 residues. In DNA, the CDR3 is TGTGCCAGCGGACTAATTGGGACAGGGCAAGGCTACACCTTC. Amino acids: CASGLIGTGQGYTF.

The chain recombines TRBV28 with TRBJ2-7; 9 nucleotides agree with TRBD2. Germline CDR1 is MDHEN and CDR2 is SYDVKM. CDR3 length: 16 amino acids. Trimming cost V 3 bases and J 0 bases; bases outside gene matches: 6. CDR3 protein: CASSFTGTSYSYEQYF. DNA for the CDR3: TGTGCCAGCAGTTTCACCGGGACTAGCTACTCCTACGAGCAGTACTTC.

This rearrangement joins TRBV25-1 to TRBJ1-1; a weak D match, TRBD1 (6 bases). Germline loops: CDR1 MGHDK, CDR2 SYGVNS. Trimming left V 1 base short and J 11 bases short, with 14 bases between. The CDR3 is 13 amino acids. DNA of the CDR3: TGTGCCAGCAGTGAATTCGGGGTGGGGGCGGCTTTCTTT. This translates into CASSEFGVGAAFF.

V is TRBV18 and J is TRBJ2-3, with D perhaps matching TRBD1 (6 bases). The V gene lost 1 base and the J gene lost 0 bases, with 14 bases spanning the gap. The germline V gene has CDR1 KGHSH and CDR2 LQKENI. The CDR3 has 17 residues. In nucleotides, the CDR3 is TGTGCCAGCTCACCACTTGGGACAACGTCTAGCACAGATACGCAGTATTTT. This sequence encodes CASSPLGTTSSTDTQYF.